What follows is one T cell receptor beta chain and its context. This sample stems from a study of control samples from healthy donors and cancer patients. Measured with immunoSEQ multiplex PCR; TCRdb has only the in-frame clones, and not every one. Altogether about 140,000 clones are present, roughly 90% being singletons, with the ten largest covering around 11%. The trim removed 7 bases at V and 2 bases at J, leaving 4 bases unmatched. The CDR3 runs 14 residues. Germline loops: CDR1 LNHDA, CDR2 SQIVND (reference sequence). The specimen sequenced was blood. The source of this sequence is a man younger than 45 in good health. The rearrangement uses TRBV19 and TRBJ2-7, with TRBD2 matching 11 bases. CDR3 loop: CASTLTSGTYEQYF. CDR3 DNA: TGTGCCAGTACCCTGACTAGCGGGACCTACGAGCAGTACTTC. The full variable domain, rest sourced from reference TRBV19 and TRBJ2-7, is DGGITQSPKYLFRKEGQNVTLSCEQNLNHDAMYWYRQDPGQGLRLIYYSQIVNDFQKGDIAEGYSVSREKKESFPLTVTSAQKNPTAFYLCASTLTSGTYEQYFGPGTRLTVT.